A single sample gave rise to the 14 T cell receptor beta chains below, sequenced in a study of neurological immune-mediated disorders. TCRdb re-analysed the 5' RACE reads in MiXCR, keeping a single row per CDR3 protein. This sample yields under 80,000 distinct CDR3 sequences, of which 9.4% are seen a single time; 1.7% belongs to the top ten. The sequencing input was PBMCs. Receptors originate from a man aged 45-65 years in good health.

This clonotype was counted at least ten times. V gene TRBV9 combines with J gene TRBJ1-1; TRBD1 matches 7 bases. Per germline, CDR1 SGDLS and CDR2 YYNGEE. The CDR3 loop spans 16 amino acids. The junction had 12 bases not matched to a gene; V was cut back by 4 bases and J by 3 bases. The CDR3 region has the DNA TGTGCCAGCAGCCACAGACAGGGAGCGATTGACACTGAAGCTTTCTTT. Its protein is CASSHRQGAIDTEAFF. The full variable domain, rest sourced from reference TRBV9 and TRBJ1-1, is DSGVTQTPKHLITATGQRVTLRCSPRSGDLSVYWYQQSLDQGLQFLIQYYNGEERAKGNILERFSAQQFPDLHSELNLSSLELGDSALYFCASSHRQGAIDTEAFFGQGTRLTVV.

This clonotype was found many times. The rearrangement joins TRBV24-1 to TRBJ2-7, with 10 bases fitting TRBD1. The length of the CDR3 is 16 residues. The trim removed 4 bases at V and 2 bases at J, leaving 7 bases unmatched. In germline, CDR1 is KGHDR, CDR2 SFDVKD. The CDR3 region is CATSDPGQGGTYEQYF. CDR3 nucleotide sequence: TGTGCCACCAGTGACCCCGGACAGGGGGGTACCTACGAGCAGTACTTC.

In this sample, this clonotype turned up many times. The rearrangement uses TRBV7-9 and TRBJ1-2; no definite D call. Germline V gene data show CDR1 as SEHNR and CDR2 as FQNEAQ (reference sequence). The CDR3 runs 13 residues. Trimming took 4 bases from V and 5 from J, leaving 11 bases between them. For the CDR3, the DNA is TGTGCCAGCAGCTCTGATGGGAGTTATGGCTACACCTTC. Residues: CASSSDGSYGYTF.

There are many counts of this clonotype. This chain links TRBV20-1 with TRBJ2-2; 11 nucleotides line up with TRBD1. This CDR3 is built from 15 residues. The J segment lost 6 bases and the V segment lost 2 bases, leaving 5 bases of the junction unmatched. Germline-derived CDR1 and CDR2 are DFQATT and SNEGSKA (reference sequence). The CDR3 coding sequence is TGCAGTGCTAGAACCGGGACAGGGGGGGCCGGGGAGCTGTTTTTT. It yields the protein CSARTGTGGAGELFF.

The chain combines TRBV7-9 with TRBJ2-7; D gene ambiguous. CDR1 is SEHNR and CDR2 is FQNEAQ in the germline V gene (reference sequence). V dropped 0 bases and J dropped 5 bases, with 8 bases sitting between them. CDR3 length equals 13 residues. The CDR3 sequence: CASSLAGPDEQYF. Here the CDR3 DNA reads TGTGCCAGCAGCTTAGCAGGGCCGGACGAGCAGTACTTC.

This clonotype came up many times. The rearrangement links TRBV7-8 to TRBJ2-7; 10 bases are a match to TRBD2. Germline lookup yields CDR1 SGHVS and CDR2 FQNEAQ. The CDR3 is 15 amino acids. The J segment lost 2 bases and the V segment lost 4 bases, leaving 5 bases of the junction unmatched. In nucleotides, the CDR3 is TGTGCCAGCAGCTCCCTAGCGGGGGATGCCTACGAGCAGTACTTC. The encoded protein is CASSSLAGDAYEQYF.

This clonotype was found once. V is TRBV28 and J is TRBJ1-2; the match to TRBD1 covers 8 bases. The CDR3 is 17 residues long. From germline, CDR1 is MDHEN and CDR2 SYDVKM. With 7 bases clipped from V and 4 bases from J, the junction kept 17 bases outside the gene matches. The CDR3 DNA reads TGTGCCAGCAAAACGACTTCAGGGGGCTTGACTGTCTATGGCTACACCTTC. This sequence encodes CASKTTSGGLTVYGYTF.

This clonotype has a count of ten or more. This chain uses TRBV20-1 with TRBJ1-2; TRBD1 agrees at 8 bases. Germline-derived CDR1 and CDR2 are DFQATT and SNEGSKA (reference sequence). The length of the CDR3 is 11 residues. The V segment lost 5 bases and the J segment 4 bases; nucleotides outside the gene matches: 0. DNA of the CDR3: TGCAGTGCTCAGGGGGCCTATGGCTACACCTTC. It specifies CSAQGAYGYTF.

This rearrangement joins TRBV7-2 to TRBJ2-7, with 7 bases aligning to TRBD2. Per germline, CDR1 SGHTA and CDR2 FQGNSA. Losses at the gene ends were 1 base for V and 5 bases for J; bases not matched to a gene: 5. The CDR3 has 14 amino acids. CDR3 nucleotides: TGTGCCAGCAGCTTAGGAGCGGGAAGGAACGAGCAGTACTTC. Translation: CASSLGAGRNEQYF.

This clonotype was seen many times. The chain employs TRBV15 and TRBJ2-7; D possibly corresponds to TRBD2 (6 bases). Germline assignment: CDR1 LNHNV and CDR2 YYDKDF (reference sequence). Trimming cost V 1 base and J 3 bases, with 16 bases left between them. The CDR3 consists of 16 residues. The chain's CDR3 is CATSRGGEDGYYEQYF. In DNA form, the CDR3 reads TGTGCCACCAGCAGAGGGGGGGAGGATGGATACTACGAGCAGTACTTC.

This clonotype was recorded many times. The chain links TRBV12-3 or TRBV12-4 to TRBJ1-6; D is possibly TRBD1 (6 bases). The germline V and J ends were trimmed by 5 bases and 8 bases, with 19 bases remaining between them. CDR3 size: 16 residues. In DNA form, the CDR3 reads TGTGCCAGCAGTGGGCACAGGGCCAACGAGTATTCACCCCTCCACTTT. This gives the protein CASSGHRANEYSPLHF.

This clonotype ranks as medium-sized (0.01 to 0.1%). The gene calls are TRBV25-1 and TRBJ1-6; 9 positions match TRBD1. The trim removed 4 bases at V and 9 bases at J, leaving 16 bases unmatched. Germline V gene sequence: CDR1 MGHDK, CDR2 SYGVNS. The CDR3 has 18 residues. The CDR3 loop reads CASSATNVGTGYGSPLHF. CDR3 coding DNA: TGTGCCAGCAGTGCCACTAACGTCGGGACAGGGTATGGTTCACCCCTCCACTTT.

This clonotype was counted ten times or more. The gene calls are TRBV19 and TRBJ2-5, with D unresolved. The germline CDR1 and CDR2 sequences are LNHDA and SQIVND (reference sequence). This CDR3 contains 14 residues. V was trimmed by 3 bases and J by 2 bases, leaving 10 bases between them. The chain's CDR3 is CASSMRQAQETQYF. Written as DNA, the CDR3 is TGTGCCAGTAGTATGAGGCAGGCTCAAGAGACCCAGTACTTC.

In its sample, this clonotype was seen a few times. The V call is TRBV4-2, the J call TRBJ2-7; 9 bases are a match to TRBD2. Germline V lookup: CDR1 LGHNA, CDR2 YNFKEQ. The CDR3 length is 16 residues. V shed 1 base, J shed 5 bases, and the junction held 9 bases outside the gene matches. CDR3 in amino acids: CASSQGAGGPLDEQYF. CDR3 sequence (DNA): TGTGCCAGCAGCCAAGGGGCGGGAGGGCCGTTGGACGAGCAGTACTTC.